This T cell receptor beta chain derives from a study of shared T cell receptors in the human thymus. Generated by immunoSEQ multiplex PCR, the TCRdb table keeps only in-frame clones and is missing some. The table lists some 660,000 clones, about 89% of them singletons. Germline CDR1 LNHDA, CDR2 SQIVND (reference sequence). The CDR3 is 15 amino acids. The ends were cut back, 1 base at V and 1 base at J, with 10 bases in the middle. A further study also used this sample, focusing on human thymus T cells.

The sequenced sample consisted of thymocytes. The receptor was isolated from a boy in the first two years of life with a congenital heart defect. V and J are TRBV19 and TRBJ1-1; a possible D gene is TRBD1 (5 bases). In DNA, the CDR3 is TGTGCCAGTAGTATAGCTAGGGGAGGGAACACTGAAGCTTTCTTT. Its translation is CASSIARGGNTEAFF. The full variable domain, its missing parts supplied by reference TRBV19 and TRBJ1-1, is DGGITQSPKYLFRKEGQNVTLSCEQNLNHDAMYWYRQDPGQGLRLIYYSQIVNDFQKGDIAEGYSVSREKKESFPLTVTSAQKNPTAFYLCASSIARGGNTEAFFGQGTRLTVV.